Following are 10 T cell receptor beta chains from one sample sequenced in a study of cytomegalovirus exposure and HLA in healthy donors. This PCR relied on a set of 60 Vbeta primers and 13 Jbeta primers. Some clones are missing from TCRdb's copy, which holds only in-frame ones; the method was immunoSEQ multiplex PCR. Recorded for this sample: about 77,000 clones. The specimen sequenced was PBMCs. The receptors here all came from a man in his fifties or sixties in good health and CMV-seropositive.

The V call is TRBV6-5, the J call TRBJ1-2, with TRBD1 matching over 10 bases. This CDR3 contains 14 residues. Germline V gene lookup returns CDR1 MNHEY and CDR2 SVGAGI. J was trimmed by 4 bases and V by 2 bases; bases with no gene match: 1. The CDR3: CASSYGDRGYGYTF. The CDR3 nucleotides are TGTGCCAGCAGTTACGGGGACAGGGGCTATGGCTACACCTTC.

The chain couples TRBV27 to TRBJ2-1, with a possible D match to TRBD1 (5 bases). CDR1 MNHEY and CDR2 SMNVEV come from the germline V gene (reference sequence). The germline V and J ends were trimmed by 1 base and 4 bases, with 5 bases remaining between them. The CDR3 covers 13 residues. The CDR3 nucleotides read TGTGCCAGCAGTTTATACAGGTACAATGAGCAGTTCTTC. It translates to CASSLYRYNEQFF.

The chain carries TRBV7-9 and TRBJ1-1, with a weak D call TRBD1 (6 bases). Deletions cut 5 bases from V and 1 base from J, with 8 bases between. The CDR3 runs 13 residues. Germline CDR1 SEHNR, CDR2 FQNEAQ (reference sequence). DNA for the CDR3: TGTGCCAGCAGCCCGGGACAGAACACTGAAGCTTTCTTT. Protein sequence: CASSPGQNTEAFF.

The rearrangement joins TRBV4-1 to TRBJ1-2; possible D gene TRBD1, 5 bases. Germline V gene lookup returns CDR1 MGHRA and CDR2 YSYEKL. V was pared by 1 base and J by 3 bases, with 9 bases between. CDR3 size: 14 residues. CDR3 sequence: CASSQVGGDYGYTF. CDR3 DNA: TGCGCCAGCAGCCAAGTTGGGGGGGACTATGGCTACACCTTC.

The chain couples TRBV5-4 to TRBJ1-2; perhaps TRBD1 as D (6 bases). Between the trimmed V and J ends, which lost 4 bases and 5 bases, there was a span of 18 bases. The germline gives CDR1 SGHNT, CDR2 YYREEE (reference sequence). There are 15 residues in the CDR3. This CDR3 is CASSTGTSDGYGYTF. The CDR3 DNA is TGTGCCAGCAGCACCGGGACATCCGACGGGTATGGCTACACCTTC.

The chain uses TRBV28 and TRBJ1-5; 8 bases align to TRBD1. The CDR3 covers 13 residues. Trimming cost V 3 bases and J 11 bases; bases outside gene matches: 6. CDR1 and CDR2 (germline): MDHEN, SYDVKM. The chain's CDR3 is CASSFRGLTTQHF. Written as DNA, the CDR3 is TGTGCCAGCAGTTTCAGGGGGCTAACGACCCAGCATTTT.

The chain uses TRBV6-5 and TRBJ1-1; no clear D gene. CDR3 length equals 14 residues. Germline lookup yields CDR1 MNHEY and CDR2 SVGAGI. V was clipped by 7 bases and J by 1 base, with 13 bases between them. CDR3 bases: TGTGCCAGCACCCGCAGGCATAAGAACACTGAAGCTTTCTTT. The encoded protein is CASTRRHKNTEAFF.

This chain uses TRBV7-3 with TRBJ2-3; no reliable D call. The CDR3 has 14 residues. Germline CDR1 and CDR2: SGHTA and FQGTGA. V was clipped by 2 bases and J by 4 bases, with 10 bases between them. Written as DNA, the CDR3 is TGTGCCAGCAGCTTAGGATACCAGGCAGATACGCAGTATTTT. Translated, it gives CASSLGYQADTQYF.

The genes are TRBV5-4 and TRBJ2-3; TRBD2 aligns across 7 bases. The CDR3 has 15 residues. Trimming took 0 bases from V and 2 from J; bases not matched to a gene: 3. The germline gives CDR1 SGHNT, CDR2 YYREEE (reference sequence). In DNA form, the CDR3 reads TGTGCCAGCAGCTTGGAAGCGGGGCTCACAGATACGCAGTATTTT. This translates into CASSLEAGLTDTQYF.

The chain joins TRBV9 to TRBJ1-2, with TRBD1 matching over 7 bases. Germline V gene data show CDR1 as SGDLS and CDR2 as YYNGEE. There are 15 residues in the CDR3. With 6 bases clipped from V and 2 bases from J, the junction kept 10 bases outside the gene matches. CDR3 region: CASTQGGRGNYGYTF. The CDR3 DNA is TGTGCCAGCACCCAGGGGGGCAGGGGGAACTATGGCTACACCTTC. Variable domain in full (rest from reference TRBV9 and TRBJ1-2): DSGVTQTPKHLITATGQRVTLRCSPRSGDLSVYWYQQSLDQGLQFLIQYYNGEERAKGNILERFSAQQFPDLHSELNLSSLELGDSALYFCASTQGGRGNYGYTFGSGTRLTVV.